This T cell receptor (beta chain) was recorded in a study of blood T cell repertoires in COVID-19. The CDR3 runs 15 residues. V shed 4 bases and J shed 5 bases, with 16 bases lying between them. Germline V CDR1 and CDR2: KGHDR, SFDVKD. Profiled with immunoSEQ multiplex PCR; TCRdb holds only in-frame clones, not every one. The data show about 170,000 clones, with 83% seen just once and about 1.9% held by the top ten. The specimen was peripheral blood. V and J are TRBV24-1 and TRBJ2-5, with unresolved D. The sequence derives from a woman of 80 years or more with acute or convalescent COVID-19. The CDR3 is CATSDSLPRHETQYF. DNA for the CDR3: TGTGCCACCAGTGACTCCCTTCCGAGGCACGAGACCCAGTACTTC.